Below are 23 T cell receptor beta chains sequenced from a single sample in a study of blood T cell repertoires in COVID-19 (dated by TCRdb to 2020 to 2022). Preparation of the library involved the immunoSEQ multiplex PCR assay. In TCRdb, the immuneACCESS table is reduced to in-frame sequences with V and J assigned. These tables do not hold every clone; where another copy was compared, an unresolved V gene accounts for under half, and the others remain unexplained. For this sample the table gives 300,000 or so clones, of which around 85% were detected only once. Together, the top ten hold 4.1% of the sample. Sequences were obtained from peripheral blood. These receptors were obtained from a woman between 50 and 59 years old with active or convalescent COVID-19.

The chain has TRBV27 and TRBJ1-2, with a possible D match to TRBD1 (5 bases). The germline V and J ends were trimmed by 2 bases and 7 bases, with 14 bases remaining between them. In germline, CDR1 is MNHEY, CDR2 SMNVEV (reference sequence). The CDR3 loop spans 14 amino acids. The CDR3 reads CASSLKRGWVGYTF. DNA for the CDR3: TGTGCCAGCAGTTTAAAACGGGGGTGGGTTGGCTACACCTTC.

There are many counts of this clone. The J gene is TRBJ1-1, the V gene TRBV3-1 (or the pseudogene TRBV3-2), with D maybe TRBD1 (5 bases). The V end lost 3 bases, the J end lost 4 bases, and 15 bases lay between the germline ends. The CDR3 sequence is 15 residues long. Per germline, CDR1 LGHDT and CDR2 YNNKEL (reference sequence). The CDR3 DNA sequence: TGTGCCAGCAGCCAGTTTCAGGGAGGGAGCACTGAAGCTTTCTTT. This sequence encodes CASSQFQGGSTEAFF.

The chain has TRBV7-3 and TRBJ1-2; 10 bases are a match to TRBD1. V shed 2 bases and J 6 bases; nucleotides not matched to a gene: 0. The germline V gene encodes CDR1 SGHTA and CDR2 FQGTGA. The CDR3 runs 13 residues. This CDR3 reads CASSLGTGDGYTF. CDR3 nucleotide sequence: TGTGCCAGCAGCTTAGGGACAGGGGATGGCTACACCTTC.

The CDR3 bases are TGTGCCAGCAGTTTATCGCCAGGAAGACAAGAGACCCAGTACTTC. Translated: CASSLSPGRQETQYF. The V gene is TRBV27, the J gene TRBJ2-5; D is unclear. Trimming stripped 0 bases from V and 2 bases from J, with 10 bases between. CDR3 length equals 15 residues. Germline loops: CDR1 MNHEY, CDR2 SMNVEV (reference sequence).

The rearrangement uses TRBV15 and TRBJ1-2; a weak D match, TRBD1 (6 bases). The CDR3 runs 12 residues. The V end lost 4 bases, the J end lost 7 bases, and 10 bases lay between the germline ends. CDR1 is LNHNV and CDR2 is YYDKDF in the germline V gene (reference sequence). CDR3 protein: CATSMGRGGYTF. DNA of the CDR3: TGTGCCACCAGCATGGGCAGGGGTGGCTACACCTTC.

In DNA form, the CDR3 reads TGTGCCAGCAGCGTGGCCACAGGGAGGGTCTATGGCTACACCTTC. Residues: CASSVATGRVYGYTF. The gene calls are TRBV9 and TRBJ1-2; tentatively, D is TRBD1 (6 bases). The CDR3 covers 15 residues. V dropped 2 bases and J dropped 4 bases, with 15 bases sitting between them. Germline V CDR1 and CDR2: SGDLS, YYNGEE.

The V call is TRBV7-2, the J call TRBJ1-3; possibly TRBD1 for D (5 bases). The V gene's germline CDR1 is SGHTA and CDR2 FQGNSA. This CDR3 region has 15 residues. V lost 0 bases and J 8 bases, leaving 14 bases between the germline ends. CDR3 DNA: TGTGCCAGCAGCTTAGCTGGGGGGAGGAGGCACACCATATATTTT. Translating it yields CASSLAGGRRHTIYF.

The gene calls are TRBV9 and TRBJ2-7; the D gene is possibly TRBD2 (6 bases). The CDR3 length is 15 residues. The V end lost 0 bases, the J end lost 4 bases, and 14 bases lay between the germline ends. Germline V gives CDR1 SGDLS, CDR2 YYNGEE. In DNA, the CDR3 is TGTGCCAGCAGCGTAGCCTCGGGGGAGTCGTACGAGCAGTACTTC. Its protein is CASSVASGESYEQYF.

CDR3 in DNA: TGTGCCAGCAGCCCCGGAGTGGCGGAGCCTACCTACGAGCAGTACTTC. Translated, it gives CASSPGVAEPTYEQYF. The chain employs TRBV7-2 and TRBJ2-7; no firm D call. CDR1 is SGHTA and CDR2 is FQGNSA in the germline V gene. The CDR3 length is 16 residues. V lost 5 bases, J lost 2 bases, and 19 bases lay in between.

The V call is TRBV15, the J call TRBJ2-3; 7 nucleotides agree with TRBD1. Germline CDR1 reads LNHNV; CDR2 reads YYDKDF (reference sequence). After removal of 3 bases from V and 2 bases from J, the junction contained 5 bases not matched to a gene. The CDR3 has 15 amino acids. The CDR3 DNA sequence: TGTGCCACCAGCAGGAAGGGGGCCCACACAGATACGCAGTATTTT. It encodes CATSRKGAHTDTQYF.

This sequence joins TRBV5-8 and TRBJ2-1, with 11 bases that match TRBD2. Unmatched junction bases numbered 11, after V lost 3 bases and J lost 6 bases. The germline V gene has CDR1 SGHTS and CDR2 YDEGEE. This CDR3 region has 17 residues. CDR3 in amino acids: CASSSHSGRAGGNEQFF. As DNA, the CDR3 is TGTGCCAGCAGCTCTCATAGCGGGAGGGCGGGAGGCAATGAGCAGTTCTTC.

The table lists this clone with a count of one. The chain has TRBV28 and TRBJ1-6; the D is unclear. Trimming removed 4 bases at V and 5 bases at J, with 15 bases between. This CDR3 is 16 amino acids long. Germline V gene data show CDR1 as MDHEN and CDR2 as SYDVKM. CDR3 sequence: CASSSAAGSDNSPLHF. The CDR3 bases are TGTGCCAGCAGTTCGGCTGCGGGGTCGGATAATTCACCCCTCCACTTT.

This clone appeared a single time. The J gene is TRBJ1-5, the V gene TRBV5-1; TRBD1 matches at 7 bases. The CDR3 is made up of 15 amino acids. CDR1 and CDR2 from the germline V gene are SGHRS and YFSETQ. V shed 2 bases, J shed 7 bases, and the junction held 9 bases outside the gene matches. CDR3: CASSLVQGTGQPQHF. The CDR3 DNA reads as TGCGCCAGCAGCTTAGTACAGGGGACGGGACAGCCCCAGCATTTT.

The chain employs TRBV10-3 and TRBJ1-1; possible D gene TRBD1, 6 bases. CDR3 length: 13 residues. The germline V gene has CDR1 ENHRY and CDR2 SYGVKD. V lost 5 bases, J lost 0 bases, and 7 bases lay in between. DNA of the CDR3: TGTGCCATCAGTACAGGGTTGAACACTGAAGCTTTCTTT. This sequence encodes CAISTGLNTEAFF.

The rearrangement joins TRBV10-3 to TRBJ2-1, with D perhaps TRBD1 (5 bases). The V gene lost 2 bases and the J gene lost 4 bases, with 15 bases spanning the gap. The germline gives CDR1 ENHRY, CDR2 SYGVKD. There are 16 residues in the CDR3. For the CDR3, the DNA is TGTGCCATCAGTGAGGGCGCAAGGGGCGCTTACAATGAGCAGTTCTTC. Protein product: CAISEGARGAYNEQFF.

The V call is TRBV19, the J call TRBJ1-5, with D uncertain. The CDR3 is 12 residues long. From germline, CDR1 is LNHDA and CDR2 SQIVND (reference sequence). With 9 bases removed from V and 5 bases from J, the gap between germline ends came to 11 bases. CDR3 sequence reads: CASQTPDQPQHF. CDR3 sequence (DNA): TGTGCCAGCCAGACACCGGATCAGCCCCAGCATTTT.

The CDR3 reads CAIRGLARYNEQFF. The DNA for the CDR3 is TGTGCCATCAGGGGACTAGCGAGGTACAATGAGCAGTTCTTC. The V and J genes are TRBV10-3 and TRBJ2-1; 10 bases fit TRBD2. Looked up from germline, CDR1 is ENHRY and CDR2 is SYGVKD. After removal of 6 bases from V and 4 bases from J, the junction contained 3 bases not matched to a gene. The CDR3 length is 14 residues.

The DNA for the CDR3 is TGTGCCAGCTCACCACTTCGGGTCCTCAGGGCGGACTCCTACAATGAGCAGTTCTTC. Amino acid sequence: CASSPLRVLRADSYNEQFF. The genes are TRBV18 and TRBJ2-1, with a possible D match to TRBD1 (5 bases). The CDR3 runs 19 residues. In germline, CDR1 is KGHSH, CDR2 LQKENI. Deletions cut 1 base from V and 0 bases from J, with 19 bases between.

The V and J genes are TRBV28 and TRBJ2-7, with 8 bases lining up with TRBD2. CDR1 and CDR2 from the germline V gene are MDHEN and SYDVKM. The CDR3 runs to 14 residues. Here the CDR3 DNA reads TGTGCAGTAGCGGGATCTTTGATCACCTACGAGCAGTACTTC. Translated: CAVAGSLITYEQYF.

The genes are TRBV5-1 and TRBJ1-3, with D possibly TRBD1 on 6 matching bases. From germline, CDR1 is SGHRS and CDR2 YFSETQ. Trimming took 7 bases from V and 2 from J, leaving 19 bases between them. The CDR3 runs 16 residues. CDR3 bases: TGCGCCAGCGCCCCGATGCGACAGGCGCCTGGAAACACCATATATTTT. Translation: CASAPMRQAPGNTIYF.

V usage is TRBV7-8 and J usage is TRBJ2-7, with no clear D. Trimming took 5 bases from V and 3 from J, leaving 8 bases between them. Germline-derived CDR1 and CDR2 are SGHVS and FQNEAQ. This CDR3 is 12 amino acids long. The CDR3 here is CASSLRYYEQYF. For the CDR3, the DNA is TGTGCCAGCAGCCTCAGGTACTACGAGCAGTACTTC.

This sequence joins TRBV7-8 and TRBJ2-7; 10 bases line up with TRBD2. In germline, CDR1 is SGHVS, CDR2 FQNEAQ. This CDR3 contains 15 residues. Trimming at V came to 4 bases and at J to 4 bases, leaving 7 bases not matched to a gene. The CDR3 DNA follows: TGTGCCAGCAGCTCCGCCGGGACTAGCGTGTACGAGCAGTACTTC. It is translated as CASSSAGTSVYEQYF. Variable domain in full (rest from reference TRBV7-8 and TRBJ2-7): GAGVSQSPRYKVAKRGQDVALRCDPISGHVSLFWYQQALGQGPEFLTYFQNEAQLDKSGLPSDRFFAERPEGSVSTLKIQRTQQEDSAVYLCASSSAGTSVYEQYFGPGTRLTVT.

This clone was found once. This chain joins TRBV11-3 and TRBJ2-7; D is undetermined. This CDR3 is 13 amino acids long. The germline V gene encodes CDR1 SGHNT and CDR2 YENEEA. The germline V and J ends were trimmed by 1 base and 0 bases, with 4 bases remaining between them. CDR3 nucleotide sequence: TGTGCCAGCAGCTTAGCCAACTCCTACGAGCAGTACTTC. This codes for CASSLANSYEQYF. Full variable domain (outside the CDR3, taken from reference TRBV11-3 and TRBJ2-7): EAGVVQSPRYKIIEKKQPVAFWCNPISGHNTLYWYLQNLGQGPELLIRYENEEAVDDSQLPKDRFSAERLKGVDSTLKIQPAELGDSAVYLCASSLANSYEQYFGPGTRLTVT.